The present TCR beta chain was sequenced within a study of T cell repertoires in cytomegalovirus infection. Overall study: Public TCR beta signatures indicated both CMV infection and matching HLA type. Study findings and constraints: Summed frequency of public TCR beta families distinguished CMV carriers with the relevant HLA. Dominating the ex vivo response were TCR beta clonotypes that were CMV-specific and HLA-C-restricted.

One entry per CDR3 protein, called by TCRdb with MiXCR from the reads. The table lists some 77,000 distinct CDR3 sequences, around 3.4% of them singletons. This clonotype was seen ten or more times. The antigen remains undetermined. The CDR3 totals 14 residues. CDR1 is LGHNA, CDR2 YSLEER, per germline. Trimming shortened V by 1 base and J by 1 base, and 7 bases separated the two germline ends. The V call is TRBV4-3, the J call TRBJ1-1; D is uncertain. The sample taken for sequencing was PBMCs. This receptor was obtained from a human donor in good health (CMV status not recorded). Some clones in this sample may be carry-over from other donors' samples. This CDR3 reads CASSQVAGNTEAFF. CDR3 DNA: TGCGCCAGCAGCCAAGTGGCTGGGAACACTGAAGCTTTCTTT.